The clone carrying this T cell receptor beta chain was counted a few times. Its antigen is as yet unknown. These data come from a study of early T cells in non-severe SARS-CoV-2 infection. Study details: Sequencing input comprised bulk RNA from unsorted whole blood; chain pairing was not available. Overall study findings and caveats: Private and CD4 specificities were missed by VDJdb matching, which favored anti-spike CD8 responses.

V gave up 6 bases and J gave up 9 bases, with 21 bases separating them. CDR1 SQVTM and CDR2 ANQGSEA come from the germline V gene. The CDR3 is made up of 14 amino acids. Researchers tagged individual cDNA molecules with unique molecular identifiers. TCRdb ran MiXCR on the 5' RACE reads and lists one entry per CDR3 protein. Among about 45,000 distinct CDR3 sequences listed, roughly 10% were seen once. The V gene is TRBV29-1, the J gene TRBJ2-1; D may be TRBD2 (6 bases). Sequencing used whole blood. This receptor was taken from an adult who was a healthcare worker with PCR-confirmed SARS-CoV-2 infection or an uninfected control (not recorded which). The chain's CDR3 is CSVASSALGGEQFF. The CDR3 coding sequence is TGCAGCGTGGCATCTAGCGCCCTGGGGGGTGAGCAGTTCTTC.